Shown below are 3 T cell receptor beta chains from a single sample sequenced in a study of blood T cell repertoires in COVID-19. TCRdb's copy holds only in-frame clones and misses some; the assay was immunoSEQ multiplex PCR. The table shows some 68,000 clones, with roughly nine tenths occurring only once. Sequencing was performed on peripheral blood. Receptor source: a man aged 50-60 years with acute or convalescent COVID-19.

As concerns this clone: At one end the junction does not follow the germline gene, possibly because of a read error. The CDR3, as DNA: TGTGCCAGCAGTCAAGGCAGGGGATTTAGCTATGGCTACACCTTC. It yields the protein CASSQGRGFSYGYTF. V gene TRBV3-1 (or the pseudogene TRBV3-2) combines with J gene TRBJ1-2; D perhaps matches TRBD1 (6 bases). The CDR3 length is 15 residues. Per the germline V gene, CDR1 is LGHDT and CDR2 is YNNKEL (reference sequence).

This sequence joins TRBV15 and TRBJ2-5, with 7 positions matching TRBD2. This CDR3 spans 17 amino acids. The germline V gene has CDR1 LNHNV and CDR2 YYDKDF (reference sequence). V was pared by 5 bases and J by 5 bases, with 17 bases of the junction left unmatched. The CDR3 DNA reads as TGTGCCACCAGCGTCAACGTCATGGCGGGAGATGGGGAGACCCAGTACTTC. Translated, it gives CATSVNVMAGDGETQYF. Supplemented by reference TRBV15 and TRBJ2-5, the full variable domain reads DAMVIQNPRYQVTQFGKPVTLSCSQTLNHNVMYWYQQKSSQAPKLLFHYYDKDFNNEADTPDNFQSRRPNTSFCFLDIRSPGLGDTAMYLCATSVNVMAGDGETQYFGPGTRLLVL.

The V and J genes are TRBV4-3 and TRBJ1-4, with TRBD1 matching over 10 bases. The CDR3 totals 16 residues. Germline assignment: CDR1 LGHNA and CDR2 YSLEER. V shed 1 base, J shed 6 bases, and the junction held 5 bases outside the gene matches. This chain's CDR3 is CASSQVGTGVDEKLFF. The CDR3 DNA sequence: TGCGCCAGCAGCCAAGTTGGGACAGGGGTTGATGAAAAACTGTTTTTT.